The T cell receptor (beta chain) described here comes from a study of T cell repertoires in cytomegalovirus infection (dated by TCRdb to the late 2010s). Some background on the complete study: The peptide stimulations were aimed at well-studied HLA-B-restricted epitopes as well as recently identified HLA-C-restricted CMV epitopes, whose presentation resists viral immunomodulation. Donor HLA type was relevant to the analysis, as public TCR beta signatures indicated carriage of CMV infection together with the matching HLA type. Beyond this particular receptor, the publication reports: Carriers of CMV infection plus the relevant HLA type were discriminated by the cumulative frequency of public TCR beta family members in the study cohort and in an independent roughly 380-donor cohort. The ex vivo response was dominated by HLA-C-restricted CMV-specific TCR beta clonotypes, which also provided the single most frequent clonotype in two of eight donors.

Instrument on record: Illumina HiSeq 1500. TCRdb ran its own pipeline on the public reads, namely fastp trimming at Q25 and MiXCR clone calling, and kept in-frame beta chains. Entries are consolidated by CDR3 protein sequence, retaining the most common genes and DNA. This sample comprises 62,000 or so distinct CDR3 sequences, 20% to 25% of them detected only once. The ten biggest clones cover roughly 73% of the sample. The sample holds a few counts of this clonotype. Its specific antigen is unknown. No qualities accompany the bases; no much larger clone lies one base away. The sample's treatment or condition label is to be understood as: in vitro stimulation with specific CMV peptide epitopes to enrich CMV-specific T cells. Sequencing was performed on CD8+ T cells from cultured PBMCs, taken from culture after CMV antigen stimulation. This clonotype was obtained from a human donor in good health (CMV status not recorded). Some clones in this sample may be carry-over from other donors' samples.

The DNA sequence is as follows: TGTGCCAGCAGCTTAGAGTTTGTCGGTGACTACGAGCAGTACTTC. Translated, this gives CASSLEFVGDYEQYF. The receptor chain draws on TRBV7-4 and TRBJ2-7; the D gene remains uncertain. V lost 1 base and J lost 3 bases; the stretch between them is 13 bases long. The CDR3, cysteine through phenylalanine, is 15 amino acids long. Only the CDR3 portion is preserved as DNA: 45 bases, with reading frame beginning at the first base. The germline V gene gives CDR1 as SGHVT and CDR2 as SQSDAQ.